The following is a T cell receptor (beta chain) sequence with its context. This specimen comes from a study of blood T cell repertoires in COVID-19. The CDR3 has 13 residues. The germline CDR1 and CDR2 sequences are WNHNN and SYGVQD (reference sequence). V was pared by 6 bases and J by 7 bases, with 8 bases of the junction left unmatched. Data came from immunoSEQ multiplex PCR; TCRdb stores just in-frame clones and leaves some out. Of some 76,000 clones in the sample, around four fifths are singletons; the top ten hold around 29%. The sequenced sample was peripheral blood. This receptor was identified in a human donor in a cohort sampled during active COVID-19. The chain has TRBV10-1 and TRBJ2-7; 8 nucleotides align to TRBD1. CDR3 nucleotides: TGCGCCAGCAGCGCGGACAGGGCAGGGGAGCAGTACTTC. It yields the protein CASSADRAGEQYF.